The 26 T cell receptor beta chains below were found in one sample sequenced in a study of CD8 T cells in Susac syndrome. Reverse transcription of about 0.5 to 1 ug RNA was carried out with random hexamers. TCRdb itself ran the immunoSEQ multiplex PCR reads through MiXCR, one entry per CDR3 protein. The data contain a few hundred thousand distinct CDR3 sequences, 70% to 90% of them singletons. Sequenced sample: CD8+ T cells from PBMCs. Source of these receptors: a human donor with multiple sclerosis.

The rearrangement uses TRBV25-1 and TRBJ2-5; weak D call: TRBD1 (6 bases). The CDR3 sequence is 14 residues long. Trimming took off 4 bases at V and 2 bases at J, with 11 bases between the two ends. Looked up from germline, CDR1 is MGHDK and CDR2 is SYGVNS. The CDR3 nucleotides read TGTGCCAGCAGTGCCCAGGACAGTCAAGAGACCCAGTACTTC. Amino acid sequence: CASSAQDSQETQYF. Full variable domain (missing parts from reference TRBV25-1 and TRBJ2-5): EADIYQTPRYLVIGTGKKITLECSQTMGHDKMYWYQQDPGMELHLIHYSYGVNSTEKGDLSSESTVSRIRTEHFPLTLESARPSHTSQYLCASSAQDSQETQYFGPGTRLLVL.

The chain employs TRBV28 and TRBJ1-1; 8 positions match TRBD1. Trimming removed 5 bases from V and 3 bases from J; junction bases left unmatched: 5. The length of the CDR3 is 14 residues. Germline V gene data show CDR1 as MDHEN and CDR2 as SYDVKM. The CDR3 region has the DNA TGTGCCAGCAGTCCAGGGGGCCTGGACACTGAAGCTTTCTTT. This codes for CASSPGGLDTEAFF. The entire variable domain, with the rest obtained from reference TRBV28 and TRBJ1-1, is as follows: DVKVTQSSRYLVKRTGEKVFLECVQDMDHENMFWYRQDPGLGLRLIYFSYDVKMKEKGDIPEGYSVSREKKERFSLILESASTNQTSMYLCASSPGGLDTEAFFGQGTRLTVV.

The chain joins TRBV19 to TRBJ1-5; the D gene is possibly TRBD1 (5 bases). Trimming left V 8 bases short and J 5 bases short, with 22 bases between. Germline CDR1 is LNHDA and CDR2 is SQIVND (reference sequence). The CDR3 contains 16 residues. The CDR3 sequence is CASGAYRMVLDQPQHF. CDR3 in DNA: TGTGCCAGTGGGGCGTACAGGATGGTGTTGGATCAGCCCCAGCATTTT.

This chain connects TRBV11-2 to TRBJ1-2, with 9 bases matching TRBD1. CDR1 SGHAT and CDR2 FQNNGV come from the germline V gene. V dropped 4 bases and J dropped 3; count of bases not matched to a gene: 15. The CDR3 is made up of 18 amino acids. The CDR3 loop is CASSYGTTTGTGHYGYTF. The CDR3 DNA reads TGTGCCAGCAGCTATGGCACCACGACCGGGACAGGGCACTATGGCTACACCTTC.

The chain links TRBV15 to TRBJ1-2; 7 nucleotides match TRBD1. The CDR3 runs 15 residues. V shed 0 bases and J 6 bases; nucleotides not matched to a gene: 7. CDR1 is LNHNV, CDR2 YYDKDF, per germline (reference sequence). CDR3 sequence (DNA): TGTGCCACCAGCAGAGATCTGGGACAGCAGGATGGCTACACCTTC. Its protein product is CATSRDLGQQDGYTF.

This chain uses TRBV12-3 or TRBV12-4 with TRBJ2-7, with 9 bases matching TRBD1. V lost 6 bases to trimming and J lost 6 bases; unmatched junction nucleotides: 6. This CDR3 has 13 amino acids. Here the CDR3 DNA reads TGTGCCAGCAGCCCCGGGACAGGGAGCGAGCAGTACTTC. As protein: CASSPGTGSEQYF.

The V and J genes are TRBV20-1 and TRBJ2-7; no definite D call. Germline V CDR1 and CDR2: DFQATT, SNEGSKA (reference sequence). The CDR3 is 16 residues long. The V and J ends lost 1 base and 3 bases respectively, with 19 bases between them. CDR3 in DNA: TGCAGTGCTAGAGGGTCTGGGTCTCGGTTAGGCTACGAGCAGTACTTC. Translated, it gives CSARGSGSRLGYEQYF.

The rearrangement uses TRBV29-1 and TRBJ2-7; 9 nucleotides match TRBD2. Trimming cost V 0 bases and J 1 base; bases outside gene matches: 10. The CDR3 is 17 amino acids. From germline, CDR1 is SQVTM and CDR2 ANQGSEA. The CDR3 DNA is TGCAGCGTTGAAGAGAGGTGGTTAGCGGGGGAATCCTACGAGCAGTACTTC. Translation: CSVEERWLAGESYEQYF.

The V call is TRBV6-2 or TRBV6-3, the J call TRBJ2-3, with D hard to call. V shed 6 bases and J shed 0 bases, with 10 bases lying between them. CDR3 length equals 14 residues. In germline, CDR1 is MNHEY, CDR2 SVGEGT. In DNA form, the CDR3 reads TGTGCCAGCAGCCCAAGAGAGAGCACAGATACGCAGTATTTT. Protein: CASSPRESTDTQYF.

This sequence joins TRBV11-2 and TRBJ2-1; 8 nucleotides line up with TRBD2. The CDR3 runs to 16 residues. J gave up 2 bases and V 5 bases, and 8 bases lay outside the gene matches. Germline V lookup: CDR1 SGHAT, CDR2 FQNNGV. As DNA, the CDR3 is TGTGCCAGCAGCCTCACTAGCGGCGAGCCCTACAATGAGCAGTTCTTC. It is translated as CASSLTSGEPYNEQFF.

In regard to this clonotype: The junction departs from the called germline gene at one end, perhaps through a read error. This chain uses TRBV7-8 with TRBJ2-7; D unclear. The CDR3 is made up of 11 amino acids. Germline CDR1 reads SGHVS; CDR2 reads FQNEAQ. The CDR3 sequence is CASSRSYGQYF. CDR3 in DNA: TGTGCCAGCAGCCGTAGCTACGGGCAGTACTTC.

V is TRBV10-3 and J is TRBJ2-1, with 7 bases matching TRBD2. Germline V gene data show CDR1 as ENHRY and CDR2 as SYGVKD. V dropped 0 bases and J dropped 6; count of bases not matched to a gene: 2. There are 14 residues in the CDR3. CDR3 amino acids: CAISESASGNEQFF. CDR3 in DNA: TGTGCCATCAGTGAGTCGGCTAGCGGCAATGAGCAGTTCTTC.

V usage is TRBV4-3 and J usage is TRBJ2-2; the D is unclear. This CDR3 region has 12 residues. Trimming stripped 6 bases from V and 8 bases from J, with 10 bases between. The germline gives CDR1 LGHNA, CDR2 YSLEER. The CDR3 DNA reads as TGCGCCAGCAGTCACACTGGGGGGGAGCTGTTTTTT. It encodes CASSHTGGELFF.

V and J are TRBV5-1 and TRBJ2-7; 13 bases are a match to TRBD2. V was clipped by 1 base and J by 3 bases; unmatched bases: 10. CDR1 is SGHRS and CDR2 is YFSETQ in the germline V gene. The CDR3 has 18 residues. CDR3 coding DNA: TGCGCCAGCAGCTTGCTGCCCGGGACTAGCGGGGTTGACTACGAGCAGTACTTC. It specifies CASSLLPGTSGVDYEQYF.

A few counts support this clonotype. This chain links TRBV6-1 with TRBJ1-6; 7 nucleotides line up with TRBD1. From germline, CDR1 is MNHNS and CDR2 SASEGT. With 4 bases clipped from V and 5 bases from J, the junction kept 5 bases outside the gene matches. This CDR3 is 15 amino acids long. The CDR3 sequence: CASSGTGGDNSPLHF. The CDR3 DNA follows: TGTGCCAGCAGTGGGACAGGCGGAGATAATTCACCCCTCCACTTT.

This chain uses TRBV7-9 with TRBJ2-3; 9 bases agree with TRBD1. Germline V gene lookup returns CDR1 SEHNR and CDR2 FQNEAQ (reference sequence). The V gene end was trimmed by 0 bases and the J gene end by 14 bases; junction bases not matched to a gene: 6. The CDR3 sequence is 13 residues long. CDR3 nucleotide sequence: TGTGCCAGCAGCTTAGCACGGGACAGGGTGTGGTATTTT. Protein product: CASSLARDRVWYF.

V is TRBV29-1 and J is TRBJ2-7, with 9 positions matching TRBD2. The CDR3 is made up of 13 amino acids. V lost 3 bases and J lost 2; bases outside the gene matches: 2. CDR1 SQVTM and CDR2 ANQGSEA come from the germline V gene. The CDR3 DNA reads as TGCAGCGTTGAGGGCGGGAGGGCCTACGAGCAGTACTTC. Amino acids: CSVEGGRAYEQYF.

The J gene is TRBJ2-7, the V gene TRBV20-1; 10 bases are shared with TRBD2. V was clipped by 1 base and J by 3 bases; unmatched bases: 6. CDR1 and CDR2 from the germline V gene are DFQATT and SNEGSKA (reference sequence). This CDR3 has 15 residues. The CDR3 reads CSARVEREGFYEQYF. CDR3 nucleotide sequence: TGCAGTGCTAGAGTGGAGCGGGAGGGATTCTACGAGCAGTACTTC.

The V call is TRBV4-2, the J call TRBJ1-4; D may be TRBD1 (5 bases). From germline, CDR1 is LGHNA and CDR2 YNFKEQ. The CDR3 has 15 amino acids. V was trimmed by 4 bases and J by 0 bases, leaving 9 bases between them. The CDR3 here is CASSRGGSTNEKLFF. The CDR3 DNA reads TGTGCCAGCAGCCGGGGGGGGTCAACTAATGAAAAACTGTTTTTT.

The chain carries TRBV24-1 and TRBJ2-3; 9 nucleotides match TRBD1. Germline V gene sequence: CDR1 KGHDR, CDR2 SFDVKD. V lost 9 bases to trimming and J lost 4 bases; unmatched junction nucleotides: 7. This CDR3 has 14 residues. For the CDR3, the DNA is TGTGCCACCGGCGGGACAGGGTTTTCAGATACGCAGTATTTT. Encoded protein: CATGGTGFSDTQYF.

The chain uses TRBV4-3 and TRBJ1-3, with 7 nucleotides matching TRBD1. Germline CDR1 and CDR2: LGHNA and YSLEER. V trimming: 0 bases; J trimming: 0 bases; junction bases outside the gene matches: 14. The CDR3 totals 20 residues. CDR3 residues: CASSQEPTGITTASGNTIYF. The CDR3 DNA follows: TGCGCCAGCAGCCAAGAGCCGACAGGGATCACAACGGCCTCTGGAAACACCATATATTTT.

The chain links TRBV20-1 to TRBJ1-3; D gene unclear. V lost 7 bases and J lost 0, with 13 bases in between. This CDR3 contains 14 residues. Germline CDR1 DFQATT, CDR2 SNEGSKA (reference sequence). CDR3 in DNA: TGCAGTGTCCTGAGAATGCTCTCTGGAAACACCATATATTTT. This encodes CSVLRMLSGNTIYF.

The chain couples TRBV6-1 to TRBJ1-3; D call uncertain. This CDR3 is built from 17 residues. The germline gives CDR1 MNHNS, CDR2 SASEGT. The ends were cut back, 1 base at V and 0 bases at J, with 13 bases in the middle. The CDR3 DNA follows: TGTGCCAGCAGTGAAGAGGTTCAGAGGATCTCTGGAAACACCATATATTTT. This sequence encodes CASSEEVQRISGNTIYF.

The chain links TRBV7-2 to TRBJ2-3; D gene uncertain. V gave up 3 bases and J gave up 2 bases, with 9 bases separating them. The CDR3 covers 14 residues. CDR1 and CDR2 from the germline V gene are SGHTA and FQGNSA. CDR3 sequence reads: CASSFGGFTDTQYF. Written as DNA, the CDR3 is TGTGCCAGCAGCTTTGGTGGGTTCACAGATACGCAGTATTTT.

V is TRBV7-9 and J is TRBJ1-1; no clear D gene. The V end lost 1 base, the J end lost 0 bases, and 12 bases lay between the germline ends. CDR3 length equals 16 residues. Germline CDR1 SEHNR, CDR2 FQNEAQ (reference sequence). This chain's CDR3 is CASSLGPDGLNTEAFF. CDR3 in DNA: TGTGCCAGCAGCTTAGGCCCGGACGGCCTGAACACTGAAGCTTTCTTT.

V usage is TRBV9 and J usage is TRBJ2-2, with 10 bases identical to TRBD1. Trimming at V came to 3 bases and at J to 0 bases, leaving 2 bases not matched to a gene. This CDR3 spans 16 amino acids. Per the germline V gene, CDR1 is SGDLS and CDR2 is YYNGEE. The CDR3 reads CASSGQGATNTGELFF. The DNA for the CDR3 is TGTGCCAGCAGCGGACAGGGGGCGACGAACACCGGGGAGCTGTTTTTT.